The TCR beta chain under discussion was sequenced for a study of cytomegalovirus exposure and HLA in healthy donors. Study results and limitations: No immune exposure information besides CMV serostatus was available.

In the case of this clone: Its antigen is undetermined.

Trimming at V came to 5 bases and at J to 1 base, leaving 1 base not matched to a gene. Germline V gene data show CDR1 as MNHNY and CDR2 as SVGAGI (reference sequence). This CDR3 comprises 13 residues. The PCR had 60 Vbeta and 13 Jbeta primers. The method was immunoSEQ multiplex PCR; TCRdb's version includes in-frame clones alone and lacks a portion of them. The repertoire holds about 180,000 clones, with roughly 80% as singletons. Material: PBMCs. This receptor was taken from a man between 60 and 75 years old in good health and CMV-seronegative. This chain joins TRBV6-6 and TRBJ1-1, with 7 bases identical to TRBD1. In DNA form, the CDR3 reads TGTGCCAGCAGTCACAGGGGGAACACTGAAGCTTTCTTT. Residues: CASSHRGNTEAFF.